The 2 T cell receptor beta chains in this list originate from one sample, sequenced in a study of PD-1 blockade in mismatch repair-deficient tumors. This table comes from immunoSEQ multiplex PCR, and its TCRdb copy is limited to in-frame clones, with some not included. Seen here are some 100,000 clones, 70% to 85% observed once, and the top ten hold around 5.8%. This material consisted of peripheral blood, taken roughly 35 weeks after starting pembrolizumab. The receptors stem from an adult with mismatch repair-deficient cancer.

The chain is built from TRBV11-3 and TRBJ1-2; tentatively, D is TRBD1 (6 bases). V gave up 4 bases and J gave up 0 bases, with 18 bases separating them. CDR1 and CDR2 (germline): SGHNT, YENEEA. This CDR3 region has 17 residues. As DNA, the CDR3 is TGTGCCAGCAGCTCCAGGGACACCTATAAAGCTAACTATGGCTACACCTTC. Translation gives CASSSRDTYKANYGYTF.

This chain links TRBV29-1 with TRBJ1-1; D possibly corresponds to TRBD1 (5 bases). Trimming left V 4 bases short and J 0 bases short, with 9 bases between. In germline, CDR1 is SQVTM, CDR2 ANQGSEA. The CDR3 length is 13 residues. CDR3 sequence reads: CSVVWGMNTEAFF. As DNA, the CDR3 is TGCAGCGTTGTTTGGGGCATGAACACTGAAGCTTTCTTT. The full variable domain, completed using reference TRBV29-1 and TRBJ1-1, is SAVISQKPSRDICQRGTSLTIQCQVDSQVTMMFWYRQQPGQSLTLIATANQGSEATYESGFVIDKFPISRPNLTFSTLTVSNMSPEDSSIYLCSVVWGMNTEAFFGQGTRLTVV.